These 9 T cell receptor beta chains originate from one sample sequenced in a study of post-analysis software for immune sequencing data. Study results and limitations: Among 4 or 5 TRBV segments more frequent in patients than controls were TRBV5-6, TRBV5-1 and TRBV20-1.

Researchers reported that TCR beta cDNA libraries carried unique molecular identifiers. TCRdb re-called the PCR reads with MiXCR, one entry per CDR3 protein. The repertoire consists of about 800,000 distinct CDR3 sequences, with roughly 29% occurring once and the leading ten covering 0.5% to 0.6%. What these receptors recognize is not known. Material for sequencing was blood. The receptor source for this set is a girl aged 5-17 years with multiple sclerosis.

The gene calls are TRBV29-1 and TRBJ1-1; unclear D gene. Trimming shortened V by 1 base and J by 7 bases, and 7 bases separated the two germline ends. The CDR3 has 11 amino acids. Germline V gene lookup returns CDR1 SQVTM and CDR2 ANQGSEA. The CDR3 coding sequence is TGCAGCGTTGAAGGGAGGGTTGAAGCTTTCTTT. Its protein is CSVEGRVEAFF.

The sample holds a few counts of this clonotype. This chain joins TRBV11-2 and TRBJ2-7; a possible D gene is TRBD1 (6 bases). CDR3 length: 14 residues. Germline CDR1 is SGHAT and CDR2 is FQNNGV. V was clipped by 5 bases and J by 3 bases, with 14 bases between them. The CDR3 DNA sequence: TGTGCCAGCAGCCCGACGACAGGATACTACGAGCAGTACTTC. Its translation: CASSPTTGYYEQYF.

CDR3 nucleotides: TGTGCCAGCAGTTTAATGGGGGTCACAGATACGCAGTATTTT. It yields the protein CASSLMGVTDTQYF. The chain links TRBV28 to TRBJ2-3; possibly TRBD1 or TRBD2 for D (5 bases each). CDR3 length equals 14 residues. The germline V gene encodes CDR1 MDHEN and CDR2 SYDVKM. Trimming removed 2 bases at V and 2 bases at J, with 8 bases between.

This clonotype is a singleton in its sample. This clone may be a read error of a much larger clone one base away. This chain joins TRBV20-1 and TRBJ1-1, with a possible D match to TRBD1 (6 bases). This CDR3 has 14 amino acids. CDR1 DFQATT and CDR2 SNEGSKA come from the germline V gene (reference sequence). CDR3 loop: CSAQTGKGDTEALF. DNA of the CDR3: TGCAGTGCCCAAACAGGGAAGGGGGATACTGAAGCTCTCTTT.

The genes are TRBV7-2 and TRBJ1-2; D might be TRBD1 (6 bases). The germline V and J ends were trimmed by 4 bases and 7 bases, with 10 bases remaining between them. This CDR3 comprises 12 residues. CDR1 is SGHTA and CDR2 is FQGNSA in the germline V gene. CDR3 bases: TGTGCCAGCAGCTCCCAGGGGTTTGGCTACACCTTC. Protein sequence: CASSSQGFGYTF.

The chain uses TRBV20-1 and TRBJ2-3; tentative D call: TRBD1 (5 bases). Per germline, CDR1 DFQATT and CDR2 SNEGSKA (reference sequence). V gave up 4 bases and J gave up 1 base, with 9 bases separating them. The CDR3 contains 13 residues. CDR3 DNA sequence: TGCAGTGCTATATGGGGCGGCACAGATACGCAGTATTTT. This sequence encodes CSAIWGGTDTQYF.

The chain couples TRBV5-6 to TRBJ2-1, with D tentatively TRBD1 (6 bases). Deletions cut 4 bases from V and 5 bases from J, with 16 bases between. The CDR3 contains 15 residues. Germline V lookup: CDR1 SGHDT, CDR2 YYEEEE. The CDR3 sequence is CASSLLPTGNNEQFF. DNA for the CDR3: TGTGCCAGCAGCCTTCTCCCGACAGGCAACAATGAGCAGTTCTTC.

This clonotype has just a few counts. The chain couples TRBV3-1 to TRBJ1-2; D unclear. Trimming removed 0 bases at V and 7 bases at J, with 15 bases between. The CDR3 consists of 15 residues. Germline V CDR1 and CDR2: LGHDT, YNNKEL (reference sequence). This chain's CDR3 is CASSQDLIQKSGYTF. The CDR3 nucleotides are TGTGCCAGCAGCCAAGATCTAATACAGAAATCTGGCTACACCTTC.

A note on this clonotype: A read error is possible here, since a much larger clone lies one base away. The rearrangement links TRBV29-1 to TRBJ2-4; D is tentatively TRBD1 or TRBD2 (6 bases each). CDR1 and CDR2 (germline): SQVTM, ANQGSEA. The CDR3 contains 15 residues. DNA for the CDR3: TGCAGCGTTGAAGGGAGGCAACAGGGACTTAACATTCAGGACTTC. This encodes CSVEGRQQGLNIQDF.